This T cell receptor (beta chain) emerged from a study of CD8 T cells in Susac syndrome. Random hexamers were used to reverse transcribe the RNA input (about 0.5 to 1 ug). Via MiXCR, TCRdb re-called the immunoSEQ multiplex PCR reads, giving one row per CDR3 protein. The sample lists 100,000 to 150,000 distinct CDR3 sequences, around 94% occurring once. While CD8+ and CD4+ T cells were isolated negatively, TEMRA cells were enriched by FACS. The CDR3 totals 15 residues. Germline loops: CDR1 KGHDR, CDR2 SFDVKD. Trimming took 4 bases from V and 4 from J; bases not matched to a gene: 6. This chain connects TRBV24-1 to TRBJ1-1; 9 bases fit TRBD1. The sequence derives from a human donor with Susac syndrome. The source material was CD8+ T cells from PBMCs. CDR3 sequence reads: CATSDAGTGSTEAFF. CDR3 bases: TGTGCCACCAGTGACGCCGGGACAGGGTCCACTGAAGCTTTCTTT.